The 28 T cell receptor beta chains presented below share a single source sample, sequenced in a study of blood T cells in healthy people across ages. It was with a sample-barcoded 5' primer and a J-beta primer mix that a second PCR of roughly 6 to 12 cycles was run. TCRdb re-called the 5' RACE reads with MiXCR, one entry per CDR3 protein. The sample includes 1,100,000 or so distinct CDR3 sequences, 40% to 45% of them seen just once. Material for sequencing was blood. All receptors derive from an older woman in good health.

The chain combines TRBV11-2 with TRBJ2-7; D is perhaps TRBD1 (6 bases). This CDR3 comprises 16 residues. V lost 4 bases to trimming and J lost 0 bases, with 16 bases between them. Germline CDR1 and CDR2: SGHAT and FQNNGV. The CDR3 loop is CASSSWTVTTSYEQYF. The CDR3 DNA follows: TGTGCCAGCAGCTCCTGGACAGTTACGACCTCCTACGAGCAGTACTTC. Full variable domain (missing parts from reference TRBV11-2 and TRBJ2-7): EAGVAQSPRYKIIEKRQSVAFWCNPISGHATLYWYQQILGQGPKLLIQFQNNGVVDDSQLPKDRFSAERLKGVDSTLKIQPAKLEDSAVYLCASSSWTVTTSYEQYFGPGTRLTVT.

CDR3 in DNA: TGTGCCACCAGTGATTCCCCGGGGAGTCTAACCTTTTCCTACAATGAGCAGTACTTC. Protein sequence: CATSDSPGSLTFSYNEQYF. J is TRBJ2-5 and V is TRBV24-1, with D possibly being TRBD2 (5 bases). V dropped 2 bases and J dropped 11 bases, with 32 bases sitting between them. Germline V gene sequence: CDR1 KGHDR, CDR2 SFDVKD. The CDR3 loop spans 19 amino acids.

The V call is TRBV20-1, the J call TRBJ2-1; D may be TRBD2 (6 bases). Germline lookup yields CDR1 DFQATT and CDR2 SNEGSKA (reference sequence). The CDR3 contains 14 residues. Trimming removed 3 bases from V and 9 bases from J, with 18 bases in between. The CDR3 bases are TGCAGTGCTAGGGTTTCGGGAGTGGTTGGTGAGCAGTTCTTC. Its protein is CSARVSGVVGEQFF.

CDR3: CASSLGTQYNEQFF. CDR3 in DNA: TGTGCCAGCAGCTTAGGGACCCAATACAATGAGCAGTTCTTC. The chain carries TRBV7-6 and TRBJ2-1, with D uncertain. The V end was cut by 1 base, the J end by 4 bases, with 8 bases between. Germline CDR1 is SGHVS and CDR2 is FNYEAQ. The CDR3 has 14 amino acids. Based on the CDR3 plus reference TRBV7-6 and TRBJ2-1, the full variable domain is GAGVSQSPRYKVTKRGQDVALRCDPISGHVSLYWYRQALGQGPEFLTYFNYEAQQDKSGLPNDRFSAERPEGSISTLTIQRTEQRDSAMYRCASSLGTQYNEQFFGPGTRLTVL.

V gene TRBV7-9 combines with J gene TRBJ2-5; TRBD2 aligns across 10 bases. The assigned J gene may be wrong: the sequence end matches TRBJ2-7 better. The CDR3 extends over 17 amino acids. The germline V gene encodes CDR1 SEHNR and CDR2 FQNEAQ (reference sequence). The DNA of the CDR3 is TGTGCCAGCAGCTTAGGGGGGCTAGCGGGAGTTTTCCACGAGCAGTACTTC. It is translated as CASSLGGLAGVFHEQYF.

The rearrangement uses TRBV21-1 and TRBJ2-7; TRBD1, the D gene given by the table, was not confirmed from the DNA. TRBV21-1 is marked as a pseudogene. This CDR3 is 14 amino acids long. The CDR3 reads CASSKVGDSYEQYF. Written as DNA, the CDR3 is TGTGCCAGCAGCAAAGTTGGGGACAGCTACGAGCAGTACTTC.

V and J are TRBV9 and TRBJ1-1, with D perhaps matching TRBD1 (5 bases). Germline V gives CDR1 SGDLS, CDR2 YYNGEE. The CDR3 is 17 residues long. The V and J ends lost 2 bases and 3 bases respectively, with 20 bases between them. CDR3 nucleotide sequence: TGTGCCAGCAGCGTCGGGACCCCTGGTCGGGGTTACACTGAAGCTTTCTTT. Translated, it gives CASSVGTPGRGYTEAFF.

This rearrangement joins TRBV20-1 to TRBJ2-5, with no clear D. Germline loops: CDR1 DFQATT, CDR2 SNEGSKA (reference sequence). V shed 3 bases and J shed 9 bases, with 11 bases lying between them. The CDR3 totals 11 residues. CDR3: CSASLSRAQYF. In DNA form, the CDR3 reads TGCAGTGCTAGCCTCTCAAGGGCCCAGTACTTC.

In its sample, this clonotype was seen a few times. The chain carries TRBV13 and TRBJ2-3; D is undetermined. CDR1 is PRHDT, CDR2 FYEKMQ, per germline (reference sequence). The CDR3 runs to 15 residues. V lost 6 bases to trimming and J lost 4 bases, with 17 bases between them. For the CDR3, the DNA is TGTGCCAGCAGTACTTCAGTTCTTTGGGCAGATACGCAGTATTTT. Translated: CASSTSVLWADTQYF.

In its sample, this clonotype was seen a few times. The J gene is TRBJ1-5, the V gene TRBV9; D gene uncertain. The CDR3 runs 14 residues. Looked up from germline, CDR1 is SGDLS and CDR2 is YYNGEE. The V and J ends lost 0 bases and 5 bases respectively, with 9 bases between them. The CDR3: CASSVAPGDQPQHF. For the CDR3, the DNA is TGTGCCAGCAGCGTAGCTCCCGGTGATCAGCCCCAGCATTTT.

This chain links TRBV5-1 with TRBJ2-7; 10 bases agree with TRBD2. V dropped 4 bases and J dropped 7; count of bases not matched to a gene: 17. The CDR3 has 17 amino acids. CDR1 SGHRS and CDR2 YFSETQ come from the germline V gene. This CDR3 is CASSRPSSGSSYNEQYF. Here the CDR3 DNA reads TGCGCCAGCAGCCGGCCCTCTAGCGGGAGTTCCTACAATGAGCAGTACTTC.

The chain employs TRBV5-5 and TRBJ2-3; 9 nucleotides align to TRBD1. CDR1 is SGHKS and CDR2 is YYEKEE in the germline V gene (reference sequence). The CDR3 totals 16 residues. J lost 5 bases, V lost 4 bases, and 11 bases had no gene match. CDR3 sequence (DNA): TGTGCCAGCAGCACAGCCGGGACAGGGCGGGAAGATACGCAGTATTTT. This sequence encodes CASSTAGTGREDTQYF.

This rearrangement joins TRBV3-1 to TRBJ2-3; unclear D gene. In germline, CDR1 is LGHDT, CDR2 YNNKEL (reference sequence). CDR3 length equals 17 residues. V was shortened by 1 base and J by 0 bases, with 14 bases between the two germline ends. The DNA of the CDR3 is TGTGCCAGCAGCCAAGTGGGAACGTCTTCTAGCACAGATACGCAGTATTTT. Protein: CASSQVGTSSSTDTQYF.

Note on this clonotype: At one of its ends the junction is not consistent with the germline gene, which may arise from a read error. The V and J genes are TRBV9 and TRBJ2-5, with TRBD2 matching 9 bases. The length of the CDR3 is 15 residues. Germline V CDR1 and CDR2: SGDLS, YYNGEE. The DNA of the CDR3 is TGCCCACTTCGTGCGGGAGGGCCGGAGGAAGAGACCCAGTACTTC. Amino acids: CPLRAGGPEEETQYF.

The chain recombines TRBV29-1 with TRBJ2-7; TRBD2 is a possible D gene (6 bases). Germline V gene data show CDR1 as SQVTM and CDR2 as ANQGSEA. Trimming removed 7 bases from V and 0 bases from J, with 16 bases in between. The CDR3 totals 14 residues. In DNA, the CDR3 is TGCAGCGGTGGAGGGTTGGAGTCCTCCTACGAGCAGTACTTC. Protein sequence: CSGGGLESSYEQYF.

This sequence joins TRBV7-9 and TRBJ2-7; D is ambiguous. Trimming removed 1 base from V and 7 bases from J, with 14 bases in between. The germline V gene encodes CDR1 SEHNR and CDR2 FQNEAQ (reference sequence). This CDR3 spans 14 amino acids. The chain's CDR3 is CASSLGLGYNEQYF. The CDR3 region has the DNA TGTGCCAGCAGCTTAGGGTTGGGGTACAATGAGCAGTACTTC.

The chain is built from TRBV30 and TRBJ1-1, with 7 bases matching TRBD1. V dropped 3 bases and J dropped 4; count of bases not matched to a gene: 5. There are 13 residues in the CDR3. From germline, CDR1 is GTSNPN and CDR2 SVGIG (reference sequence). The CDR3 coding sequence is TGTGCCTGGAGACAGGGGCCAGGCACTGAAGCTTTCTTT. Its protein product is CAWRQGPGTEAFF.

The chain employs TRBV11-2 and TRBJ2-7; possible D gene TRBD2, 6 bases. The CDR3 spans 13 residues. V lost 4 bases and J lost 10, with 17 bases in between. Germline V gene lookup returns CDR1 SGHAT and CDR2 FQNNGV. CDR3: CASSSSDRRGQYF. For the CDR3, the DNA is TGTGCCAGCAGCTCAAGTGATAGGCGGGGTCAGTACTTC. The whole variable domain, remainder taken from reference TRBV11-2 and TRBJ2-7, is EAGVAQSPRYKIIEKRQSVAFWCNPISGHATLYWYQQILGQGPKLLIQFQNNGVVDDSQLPKDRFSAERLKGVDSTLKIQPAKLEDSAVYLCASSSSDRRGQYFGPGTRLTVT.

V and J are TRBV25-1 and TRBJ2-7; TRBD2 might be the D (5 bases). The CDR3 consists of 14 residues. Between the trimmed V and J ends, which lost 8 bases and 0 bases, there was a span of 14 bases. Germline CDR1 reads MGHDK; CDR2 reads SYGVNS. CDR3 protein: CASARHGLSYEQYF. The CDR3 bases are TGTGCCAGCGCGCGACACGGACTCTCCTACGAGCAGTACTTC.

The rearrangement uses TRBV7-9 and TRBJ1-6; 7 bases fit TRBD1. CDR1 is SEHNR and CDR2 is FQNEAQ in the germline V gene (reference sequence). After removal of 0 bases from V and 0 bases from J, the junction contained 2 bases not matched to a gene. CDR3 length: 17 amino acids. Written as DNA, the CDR3 is TGTGCCAGCAGCTTAGCACAGGGGAGCTCCTATAATTCACCCCTCCACTTT. Translation: CASSLAQGSSYNSPLHF.

V usage is TRBV20-1 and J usage is TRBJ2-7; D assignment may be TRBD1 or TRBD2 (8 bases each). V gave up 3 bases and J gave up 7 bases, with 25 bases separating them. The CDR3 runs 16 residues. CDR1 DFQATT and CDR2 SNEGSKA come from the germline V gene (reference sequence). The CDR3 nucleotides read TGCAGTGCTAGTGTCGGGAGGGACAGGATTATCAATGAGCAGTACTTC. The encoded protein is CSASVGRDRIINEQYF.

The V gene is TRBV6-6, the J gene TRBJ2-1; D uncertain. V was trimmed by 7 bases and J by 0 bases, leaving 13 bases between them. Germline V CDR1 and CDR2: MNHNY, SVGAGI (reference sequence). The CDR3 runs 15 residues. In DNA, the CDR3 is TGTGCCAGCACCACCCCGGAAGGCTCCTACAATGAGCAGTTCTTC. It specifies CASTTPEGSYNEQFF.

A word on this clonotype: The germline gene is not matched at one end of the junction; a read error may be the cause. CDR3 region: CSSSLIETQYF. The CDR3 DNA reads as TGTTCCAGCAGCTTAATTGAGACCCAGTACTTC. This rearrangement joins TRBV7-9 to TRBJ2-5; D not resolved. The CDR3 length is 11 residues. The germline gives CDR1 SEHNR, CDR2 FQNEAQ (reference sequence).

This chain uses TRBV4-1 with TRBJ2-7, with 10 nucleotides matching TRBD2. There are 16 residues in the CDR3. From germline, CDR1 is MGHRA and CDR2 YSYEKL. J gave up 4 bases and V 0 bases, and 6 bases lay outside the gene matches. This CDR3 reads CASSQEGTSGVYEQYF. The CDR3 nucleotides are TGCGCCAGCAGCCAAGAAGGAACTAGCGGGGTTTACGAGCAGTACTTC.

This chain connects TRBV15 to TRBJ2-7; 10 nucleotides agree with TRBD2. CDR1 and CDR2 from the germline V gene are LNHNV and YYDKDF (reference sequence). CDR3 length equals 15 residues. J was trimmed by 3 bases and V by 2 bases; bases with no gene match: 4. The CDR3 bases are TGTGCCACCAGCAGATCGACTAGCGGGTACTACGAGCAGTACTTC. Protein sequence: CATSRSTSGYYEQYF.

For this clonotype: A junction end diverges from the germline sequence, so it may reflect a read error. The rearrangement joins TRBV11-2 to TRBJ2-1, with 10 bases identical to TRBD2. CDR3 length equals 15 residues. CDR1 SGHAT and CDR2 FQNNGV come from the germline V gene. The CDR3, as DNA: TGCGCCAGCAGCGGGGGGACTAGCGAAGGGGGTGAGCAGTTCTTC. Its protein product is CASSGGTSEGGEQFF.

The V and J genes are TRBV11-2 and TRBJ2-1, with D unresolved. The length of the CDR3 is 14 residues. Germline CDR1 SGHAT, CDR2 FQNNGV. V was shortened by 10 bases and J by 4 bases, with 17 bases between the two germline ends. The CDR3: CATAIGVPYNEQFF. The CDR3, as DNA: TGTGCCACCGCCATTGGGGTACCGTACAATGAGCAGTTCTTC.

This clonotype has a handful of counts. The chain combines TRBV9 with TRBJ2-3, with a possible D match to TRBD2 (6 bases). From germline, CDR1 is SGDLS and CDR2 YYNGEE. CDR3 length: 14 amino acids. Trimming took off 5 bases at V and 4 bases at J, with 14 bases between the two ends. CDR3: CASRVGSSADTQYF. CDR3 DNA sequence: TGTGCCAGCAGGGTCGGGAGTAGTGCAGATACGCAGTATTTT.